These T cell receptor beta chains were read from a single sample in a study of blood T cell repertoires in COVID-19. Measured with immunoSEQ multiplex PCR; TCRdb has only the in-frame clones, and not every one. The sample has some 250,000 clones; under 90% are singletons. Sequenced material: peripheral blood. The receptors derive from a woman aged 60-75 years with active or convalescent COVID-19. CDR3s include the opening cysteine and the closing phenylalanine or tryptophan. The D gene is left open where the match is weak. Rows give clone size only sometimes, using once, few, many, or a class for an expanded clone.

few,TRBJ1-5,TRBV4-1,NA,CASSPDRTNQPQHF,TGCGCCAGCAGCCCGGACAGAACCAATCAGCCCCAGCATTTT
NA,TRBJ2-5,TRBV11-2,TRBD2,CASSLDAGGHSKTQYF,TGTGCCAGCAGCTTAGATGCGGGGGGGCATTCTAAGACCCAGTACTTC
NA,TRBJ2-7,TRBV11-2,TRBD2,CASSLAGGDQYF,TGTGCCAGCAGCTTAGCCGGGGGGGATCAGTACTTC
NA,TRBJ1-3,TRBV7-9,TRBD1,CASSSHRGYVEGNTIYF,TGTGCCAGCAGCTCCCACAGGGGTTACGTCGAAGGAAACACCATATATTTT
NA,TRBJ1-3,TRBV19,TRBD1,CASSIETGQALDTIYF,TGTGCCAGTAGCATCGAAACGGGACAGGCCCTCGACACCATATATTTT
NA,TRBJ2-2,TRBV30,TRBD1,CAWRGTVVAGELFF,TGTGCCTGGAGGGGGACAGTGGTGGCCGGGGAGCTGTTTTTT
NA,TRBJ1-2,TRBV5-6,NA,CASSPVSTYGYTF,TGTGCCAGCAGCCCGGTGAGCACCTATGGCTACACCTTC
NA,TRBJ2-5,TRBV2,TRBD2,CASRGLAGGRETQYF,TGTGCCAGCAGGGGACTAGCGGGGGGACGGGAGACCCAGTACTTC
NA,TRBJ2-1,TRBV5-5,TRBD2,CASSHTSGPSNEQFF,TGTGCCAGCAGCCATACTAGCGGCCCAAGCAATGAGCAGTTCTTC
NA,TRBJ1-4,TRBV12-5,NA,CASGLWGPRVEKLFF,TGTGCTAGTGGTTTATGGGGCCCCCGTGTAGAAAAACTGTTTTTT
NA,TRBJ1-5,TRBV19,TRBD1,CASSMARGLGQPQHF,TGTGCCAGTAGTATGGCCAGGGGGCTCGGTCAGCCCCAGCATTTT
NA,TRBJ2-7,TRBV9,NA,CASSLTEGPYEQYF,TGTGCCAGCAGCCTAACGGAGGGCCCCTACGAGCAGTACTTC
NA,TRBJ2-6,TRBV6-1,NA,CASSEPRAGANVLTF,TGTGCCAGCAGTGAGCCCCGGGCTGGGGCCAACGTCCTGACTTTC
few,TRBJ1-1,TRBV7-2,NA,CASSLVRGNTEAFF,TGTGCCAGCAGCTTAGTCAGGGGGAACACTGAAGCTTTCTTT
NA,TRBJ2-2,TRBV5-1,TRBD2,CASSLAGGIDTGELFF,TGCGCCAGCAGCTTGGCGGGGGGGATCGACACCGGGGAGCTGTTTTTT
NA,TRBJ2-7,TRBV19,TRBD2,CASSDGGKKYF,TGTGCCAGTAGTGACGGGGGGAAAAAGTACTTC
NA,TRBJ1-1,TRBV5-1,NA,CASSSSLRGTEAFF,TGCGCCAGCAGCTCCTCCCTCAGGGGAACTGAAGCTTTCTTT
NA,TRBJ1-2,TRBV28,NA,CASSLMSGGDGYTF,TGTGCCAGCAGTTTAATGTCGGGGGGCGATGGCTACACCTTC
NA,TRBJ1-1,TRBV6-5,TRBD1,CASSLPGTGAEAFF,TGTGCCAGCTCCCTCCCCGGGACAGGGGCTGAAGCTTTCTTT
NA,TRBJ1-1,TRBV7-9,NA,CASSWYRDTEAFF,TGTGCCAGCAGCTGGTACAGGGACACTGAAGCTTTCTTT
NA,TRBJ1-5,TRBV7-2,NA,CASSFRGDQPQHF,TGTGCCAGCAGCTTCCGCGGAGATCAGCCCCAGCATTTT
NA,TRBJ2-3,TRBV3-1/TRBV3-2,TRBD2,CASRGLAGGPRDTQYF,TGTGCCAGCAGAGGTTTAGCGGGGGGGCCTAGAGATACGCAGTATTTT
NA,TRBJ1-1,TRBV5-1,NA,CASSLGSGNTEAFF,TGCGCCAGCAGCCTAGGTAGCGGGAACACTGAAGCTTTCTTT
NA,TRBJ1-2,TRBV6-2/TRBV6-3,NA,CASSYSLSTGPYGYTF,TGTGCCAGCAGTTACTCTCTGTCAACAGGGCCCTATGGCTACACCTTC
NA,TRBJ1-1,TRBV7-2,NA,CASSSLQSTEAFF,TGTGCCAGCAGCTCCCTACAGAGCACTGAAGCTTTCTTT
once,TRBJ2-7,TRBV9,TRBD2,CASSLRGGLYEQYF,TGTGCCAGCAGTCTTCGGGGGGGGCTCTACGAGCAGTACTTC
NA,TRBJ2-1,TRBV6-5,TRBD2,CATKDWTSGANEQFF,TGTGCCACCAAGGATTGGACTAGCGGGGCCAATGAGCAGTTCTTC
NA,TRBJ1-2,TRBV10-3,TRBD1,CAISESLGQGRGADGYTF,TGTGCCATCAGTGAGTCCCTTGGACAGGGAAGGGGTGCGGATGGCTACACCTTC
NA,TRBJ1-3,TRBV28,TRBD1,CASTGDRGFGNTIYF,TGTGCCAGCACGGGAGACAGGGGGTTTGGAAACACCATATATTTT
NA,TRBJ1-1,TRBV27,TRBD1,CASSLVRGQNLNTEAFF,TGTGCCAGCAGTTTGGTCAGGGGGCAAAATCTGAACACTGAAGCTTTCTTT
NA,TRBJ1-2,TRBV7-9,TRBD1,CASSFGQGYGYTF,TGTGCCAGCAGCTTTGGACAGGGCTATGGCTACACCTTC
NA,TRBJ1-1,TRBV4-3,TRBD1,CASSQGVSGTGSRVSTEAFF,TGCGCCAGCAGCCAAGGTGTATCCGGGACAGGGTCCAGGGTTAGCACTGAAGCTTTCTTT
NA,TRBJ1-6,TRBV7-2,NA,CASSLGPRSSNSPLHF,TGTGCCAGCAGCTTAGGACCCAGGTCGAGTAATTCACCCCTCCACTTT
few,TRBJ1-2,TRBV19,TRBD1,CASSIDRTGGANGYTF,TGTGCCAGTAGTATAGATAGGACAGGGGGCGCGAATGGCTACACCTTC
NA,TRBJ1-1,TRBV4-1,TRBD1,CASSQGVDRGWTEAFF,TGCGCCAGCAGCCAAGGCGTCGACAGGGGCTGGACTGAAGCTTTCTTT
NA,TRBJ2-2,TRBV5-4,TRBD1,CASSVGTEGGELFF,TGTGCCAGCAGCGTTGGGACAGAGGGCGGGGAGCTGTTTTTT
NA,TRBJ2-1,TRBV2,TRBD2,CASSASQRGGNEQFF,TGTGCCAGCAGTGCCTCCCAGCGGGGGGGCAATGAGCAGTTCTTC
NA,TRBJ2-2,TRBV6-1,TRBD2,CASKVAGFNTGELFF,TGTGCCAGCAAGGTAGCGGGGTTCAACACCGGGGAGCTGTTTTTT
NA,TRBJ2-5,TRBV7-9,TRBD1,CASSPTGTGPKETQYF,TGTGCCAGCAGCCCGACCGGGACAGGCCCTAAAGAGACCCAGTACTTC
NA,TRBJ2-3,TRBV3-1/TRBV3-2,NA,CASSLRDSGTDTQYF,TGTGCCAGCAGCCTACGGGACTCGGGCACAGATACGCAGTATTTT
NA,TRBJ1-2,TRBV6-2/TRBV6-3,TRBD1,CASSYLSQGPGYTF,TGTGCCAGCAGTTACCTATCACAGGGGCCCGGCTACACCTTC
NA,TRBJ1-5,TRBV4-2,NA,CASSHVRGGDSNQPQHF,TGTGCCAGCAGCCATGTCAGGGGCGGAGATAGCAATCAGCCCCAGCATTTT
NA,TRBJ2-5,TRBV7-2,TRBD2,CASSKTSGGRLAQYF,TGTGCCAGCAGCAAGACTAGCGGGGGGCGGCTGGCCCAGTACTTC
NA,TRBJ2-3,TRBV11-3,TRBD2,CASSLGGGTDTQYF,TGTGCCAGCAGCTTGGGCGGGGGGACAGATACGCAGTATTTT
NA,TRBJ1-2,TRBV7-2,TRBD1,CASSPGTGYGYTF,TGTGCCAGCAGCCCCGGGACAGGGTATGGCTACACCTTC
NA,TRBJ1-4,TRBV7-9,TRBD1,CASSPLRDRASRKGLFF,TGTGCCAGCAGCCCCCTCCGGGACAGGGCCTCTCGGAAGGGACTGTTTTTT
few,TRBJ1-4,TRBV5-1,NA,CASSLSGGYANEKLFF,TGCGCCAGCAGCTTGTCGGGGGGTTATGCTAATGAAAAACTGTTTTTT
NA,TRBJ2-3,TRBV6-5,TRBD2,CASRRGETDTQYF,TGTGCCAGCAGGCGGGGGGAAACAGATACGCAGTATTTT
NA,TRBJ1-1,TRBV6-5,NA,CASSYIQGRGDTEAFF,TGTGCCAGCAGTTACATCCAGGGGAGAGGGGACACTGAAGCTTTCTTT
NA,TRBJ2-4,TRBV10-3,TRBD1,CAISEPDRGKNIQYF,TGTGCCATCAGTGAGCCGGACAGGGGCAAAAACATTCAGTACTTC
NA,TRBJ2-1,TRBV7-2,NA,CASSPSGRAYNEQFF,TGTGCCAGCAGCCCTAGTGGCAGGGCCTACAATGAGCAGTTCTTC
NA,TRBJ2-1,TRBV5-5,TRBD1,CASSWSGTGGIYEQFF,TGTGCCAGCAGCTGGTCCGGGACAGGGGGAATCTATGAGCAGTTCTTC
NA,TRBJ1-4,TRBV27,TRBD1,CASSFGDSNEKLFF,TGTGCCAGCAGCTTCGGGGACAGTAATGAAAAACTGTTTTTT
NA,TRBJ1-4,TRBV15,NA,CATSRGGEKLFF,TGTGCCACCAGCAGAGGGGGCGAAAAACTGTTTTTT
NA,TRBJ1-1,TRBV29-1,NA,CSVVEGRRVTEAFF,TGCAGCGTTGTGGAGGGGCGGAGGGTCACTGAAGCTTTCTTT
NA,TRBJ2-3,TRBV5-3,TRBD2,CARRAGTSGGPISTDTQYF,TGTGCCAGAAGAGCCGGGACTAGCGGGGGGCCAATTAGCACAGATACGCAGTATTTT
NA,TRBJ1-1,TRBV3-1/TRBV3-2,NA,CASSHEAKNTEAFF,TGTGCCAGCAGCCATGAAGCGAAGAACACTGAAGCTTTCTTT
NA,TRBJ2-7,TRBV2,NA,CASSERSEQYF,TGTGCCAGCAGCGAAAGGAGTGAGCAGTACTTC
NA,TRBJ2-1,TRBV7-8,NA,CASSSGVGEQFF,TGTGCCAGCAGCTCGGGGGTCGGGGAGCAGTTCTTC
once,TRBJ1-2,TRBV5-4,TRBD1,CASSTGTGVGYTF,TGTGCCAGCAGCACGGGGACAGGGGTTGGCTACACCTTC